Sequencing of this T cell receptor (beta chain) was carried out in a study of shared clonotypes between healthy human individuals. CD8 cells regarded as naive lacked CD45RO, were positively chosen for CCR7, and omitted terminally differentiated effector memory CD45RA+ cells. Generated by immunoSEQ multiplex PCR, the TCRdb table keeps only in-frame clones and is missing some. In the table there are about 2 million clones, 85% to 95% of which are singletons. This CDR3 spans 15 amino acids. V lost 0 bases, J lost 7 bases, and 15 bases lay in between. In germline, CDR1 is MGHRA, CDR2 YSYEKL. The material sequenced was naive CD8+ T cells sorted from blood. This sequence joins TRBV4-1 and TRBJ1-2; possibly TRBD1 for D (5 bases). This clonotype was sampled from a man younger than 30 in good health. CDR3 nucleotide sequence: TGCGCCAGCAGCCAAGACAGGGCCGGCGCCCTTGGCTACACCTTC. Translating gives CASSQDRAGALGYTF.